This T cell receptor beta chain appears in the sequencing data of a study of T cell responses to AZD1222 COVID-19 vaccine. This CDR3 comprises 14 residues. V gave up 0 bases and J gave up 1 base, with 7 bases separating them. Germline values: CDR1 SGHRS, CDR2 YFSETQ. About this clone itself: Its target is not known. Other nucleotide sequences from this sample produce the same CDR3.

Method: immunoSEQ multiplex PCR; TCRdb's copy keeps in-frame clones and lacks some. In the table there are some 150,000 clones, just over 90% of which are singletons. The study, taken as a whole, reports: Females outnumbered males among donors, who were mostly white British; clonal diversity was possibly underestimated. Elevations in Spike-specific TCR breadth and depth followed administration of two AZD1222 doses.

The V gene is TRBV5-1, the J gene TRBJ1-1; D unclear. This sequence was found in an adult in good health. Sequences were derived from peripheral blood, sampled on day 0 of MenACWY control vaccination. DNA for the CDR3: TGCGCCAGCAGCTTGGTGGGCAAGAACACTGAAGCTTTCTTT. Translated: CASSLVGKNTEAFF.